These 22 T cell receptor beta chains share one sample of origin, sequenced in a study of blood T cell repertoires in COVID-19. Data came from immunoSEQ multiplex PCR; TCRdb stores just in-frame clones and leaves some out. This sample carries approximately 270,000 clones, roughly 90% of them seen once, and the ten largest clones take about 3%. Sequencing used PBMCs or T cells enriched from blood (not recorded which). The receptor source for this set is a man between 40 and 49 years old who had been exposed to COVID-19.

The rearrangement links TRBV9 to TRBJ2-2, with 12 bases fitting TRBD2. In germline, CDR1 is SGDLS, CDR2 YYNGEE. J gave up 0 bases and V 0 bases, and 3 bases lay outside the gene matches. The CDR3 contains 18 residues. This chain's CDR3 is CASSVGLAGVANTGELFF. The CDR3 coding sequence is TGTGCCAGCAGCGTAGGACTAGCGGGAGTAGCGAACACCGGGGAGCTGTTTTTT.

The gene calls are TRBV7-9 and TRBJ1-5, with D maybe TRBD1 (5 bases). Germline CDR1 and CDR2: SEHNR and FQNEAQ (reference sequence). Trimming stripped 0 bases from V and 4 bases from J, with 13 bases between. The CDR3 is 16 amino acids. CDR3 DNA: TGTGCCAGCAGCTTAGCAGGGCAGGGACTAAATCAGCCCCAGCATTTT. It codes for CASSLAGQGLNQPQHF.

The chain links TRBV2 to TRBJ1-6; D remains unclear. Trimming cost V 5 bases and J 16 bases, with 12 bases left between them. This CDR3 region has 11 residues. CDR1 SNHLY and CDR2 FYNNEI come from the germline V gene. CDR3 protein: CASSSANLLHF. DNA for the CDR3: TGTGCCAGCAGTAGTGCTAACCTACTCCACTTT.

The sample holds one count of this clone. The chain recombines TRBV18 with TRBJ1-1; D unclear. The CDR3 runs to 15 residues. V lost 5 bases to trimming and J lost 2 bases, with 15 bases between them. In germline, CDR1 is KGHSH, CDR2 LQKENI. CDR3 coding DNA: TGTGCCAGCTCAACTATTTCGGCAGATAACACTGAAGCTTTCTTT. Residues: CASSTISADNTEAFF. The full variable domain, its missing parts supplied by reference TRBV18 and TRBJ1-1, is NAGVMQNPRHLVRRRGQEARLRCSPMKGHSHVYWYRQLPEEGLKFMVYLQKENIIDESGMPKERFSAEFPKEGPSILRIQQVVRGDSAAYFCASSTISADNTEAFFGQGTRLTVV.

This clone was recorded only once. The CDR3 loop reads CASSPSSGSYNEQFF. The CDR3 DNA reads TGTGCCAGCAGTCCAAGTAGCGGGAGCTACAATGAGCAGTTCTTC. The chain recombines TRBV2 with TRBJ2-1, with TRBD2 matching over 9 bases. The junction had 5 bases not matched to a gene; V was cut back by 5 bases and J by 3 bases. This CDR3 region has 15 residues. Germline V gene sequence: CDR1 SNHLY, CDR2 FYNNEI. Full variable domain (outside the CDR3, taken from reference TRBV2 and TRBJ2-1): EPEVTQTPSHQVTQMGQEVILRCVPISNHLYFYWYRQILGQKVEFLVSFYNNEISEKSEIFDDQFSVERPDGSNFTLKIRSTKLEDSAMYFCASSPSSGSYNEQFFGPGTRLTVL.

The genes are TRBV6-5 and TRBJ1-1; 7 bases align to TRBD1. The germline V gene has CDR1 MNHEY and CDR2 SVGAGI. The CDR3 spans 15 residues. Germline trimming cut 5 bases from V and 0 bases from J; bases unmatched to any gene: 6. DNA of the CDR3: TGTGCCAGCAGTCTGCGACAGGGAATGAACACTGAAGCTTTCTTT. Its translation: CASSLRQGMNTEAFF.

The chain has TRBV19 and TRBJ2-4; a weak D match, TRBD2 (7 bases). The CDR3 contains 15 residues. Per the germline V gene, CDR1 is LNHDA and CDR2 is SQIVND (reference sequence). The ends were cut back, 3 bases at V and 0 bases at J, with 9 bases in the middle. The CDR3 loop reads CASSIGGAAKNIQYF. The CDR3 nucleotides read TGTGCCAGTAGTATTGGGGGGGCAGCCAAAAACATTCAGTACTTC. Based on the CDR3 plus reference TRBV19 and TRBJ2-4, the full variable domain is DGGITQSPKYLFRKEGQNVTLSCEQNLNHDAMYWYRQDPGQGLRLIYYSQIVNDFQKGDIAEGYSVSREKKESFPLTVTSAQKNPTAFYLCASSIGGAAKNIQYFGAGTRLSVL.

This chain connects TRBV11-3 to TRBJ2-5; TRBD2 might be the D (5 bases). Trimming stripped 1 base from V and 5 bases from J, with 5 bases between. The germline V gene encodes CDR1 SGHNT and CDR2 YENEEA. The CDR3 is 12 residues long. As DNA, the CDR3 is TGTGCCAGCAGCTTAGCGGGGGAGACCCAGTACTTC. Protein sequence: CASSLAGETQYF.

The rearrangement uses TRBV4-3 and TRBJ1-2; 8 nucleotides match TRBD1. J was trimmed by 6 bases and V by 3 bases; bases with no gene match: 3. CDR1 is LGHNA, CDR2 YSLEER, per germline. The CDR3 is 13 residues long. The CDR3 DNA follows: TGCGCCAGCAGCCACCAGACAGGGGATGGCTACACCTTC. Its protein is CASSHQTGDGYTF.

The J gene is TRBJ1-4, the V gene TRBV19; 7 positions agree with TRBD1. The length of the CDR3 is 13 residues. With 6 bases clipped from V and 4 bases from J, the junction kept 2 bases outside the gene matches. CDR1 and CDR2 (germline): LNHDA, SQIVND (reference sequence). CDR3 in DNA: TGTGCCAGTAGAGACAGGGATAATGAAAAACTGTTTTTT. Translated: CASRDRDNEKLFF.

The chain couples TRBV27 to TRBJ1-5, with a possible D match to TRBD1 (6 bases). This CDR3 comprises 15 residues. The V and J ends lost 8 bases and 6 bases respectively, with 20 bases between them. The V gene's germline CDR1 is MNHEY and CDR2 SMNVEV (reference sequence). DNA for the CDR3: TGTGCCAGCGGGTTGGGGACATCAGGGGTTCAGCCCCAGCATTTT. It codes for CASGLGTSGVQPQHF.

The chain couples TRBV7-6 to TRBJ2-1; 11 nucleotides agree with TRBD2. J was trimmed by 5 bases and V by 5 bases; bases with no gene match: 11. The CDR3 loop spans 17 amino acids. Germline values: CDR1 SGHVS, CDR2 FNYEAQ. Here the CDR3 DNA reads TGTGCCAGCAGCCCTACCTCTAGCGGGGGGAGCCACAATGAGCAGTTCTTC. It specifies CASSPTSSGGSHNEQFF.

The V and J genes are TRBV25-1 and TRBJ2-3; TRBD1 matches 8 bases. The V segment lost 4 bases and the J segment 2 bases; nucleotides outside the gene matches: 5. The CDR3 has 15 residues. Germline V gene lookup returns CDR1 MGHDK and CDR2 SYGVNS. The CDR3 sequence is CASSALTGATDTQYF. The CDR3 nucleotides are TGTGCCAGCAGTGCATTGACAGGGGCCACAGATACGCAGTATTTT.

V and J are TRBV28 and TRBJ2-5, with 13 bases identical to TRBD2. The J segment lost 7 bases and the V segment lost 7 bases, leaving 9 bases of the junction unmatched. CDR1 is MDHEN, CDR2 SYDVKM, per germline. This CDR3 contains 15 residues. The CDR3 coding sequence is TGTGCCAGCAAAGGACTAGCGGGAGACTATGGGACCCAGTACTTC. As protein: CASKGLAGDYGTQYF. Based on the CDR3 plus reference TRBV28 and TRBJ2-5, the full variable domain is DVKVTQSSRYLVKRTGEKVFLECVQDMDHENMFWYRQDPGLGLRLIYFSYDVKMKEKGDIPEGYSVSREKKERFSLILESASTNQTSMYLCASKGLAGDYGTQYFGPGTRLLVL.

The CDR3 sequence: CASSLGGLTQHF. In DNA, the CDR3 is TGTGCCAGCAGTTTGGGGGGGCTAACTCAGCATTTT. The chain links TRBV28 to TRBJ1-5; weak D call: TRBD1 (6 bases). Trimming shortened V by 3 bases and J by 13 bases, and 13 bases separated the two germline ends. Germline-derived CDR1 and CDR2 are MDHEN and SYDVKM. The CDR3 spans 12 residues.

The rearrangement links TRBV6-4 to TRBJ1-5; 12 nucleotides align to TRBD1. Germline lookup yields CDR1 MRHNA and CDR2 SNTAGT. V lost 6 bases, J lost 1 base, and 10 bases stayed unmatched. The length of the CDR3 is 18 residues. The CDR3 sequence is CASRGPGTGGRSNQPQHF. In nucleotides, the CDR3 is TGTGCCAGCAGGGGTCCCGGGACAGGGGGCCGGAGCAATCAGCCCCAGCATTTT.

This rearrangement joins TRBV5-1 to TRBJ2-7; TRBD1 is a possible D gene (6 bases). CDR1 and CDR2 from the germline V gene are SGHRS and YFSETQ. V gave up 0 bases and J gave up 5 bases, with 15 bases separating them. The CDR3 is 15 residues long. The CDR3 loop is CASSLEATGLDEQYF. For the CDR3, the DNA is TGCGCCAGCAGCTTGGAAGCCACAGGGTTGGACGAGCAGTACTTC.

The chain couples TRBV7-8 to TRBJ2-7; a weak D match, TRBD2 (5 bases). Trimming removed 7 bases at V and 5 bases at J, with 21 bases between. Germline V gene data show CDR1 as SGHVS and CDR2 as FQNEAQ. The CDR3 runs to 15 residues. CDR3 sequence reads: CASNFGMASTDEQYF. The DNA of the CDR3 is TGTGCCAGCAACTTTGGGATGGCTAGCACCGACGAGCAGTACTTC.

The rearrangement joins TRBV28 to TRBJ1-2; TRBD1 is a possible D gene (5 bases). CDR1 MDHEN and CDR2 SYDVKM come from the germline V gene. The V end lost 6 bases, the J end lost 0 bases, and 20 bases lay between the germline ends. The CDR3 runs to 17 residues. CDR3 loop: CASRGGTPPEANYGYTF. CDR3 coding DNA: TGTGCCAGCAGGGGGGGGACGCCTCCTGAAGCTAACTATGGCTACACCTTC.

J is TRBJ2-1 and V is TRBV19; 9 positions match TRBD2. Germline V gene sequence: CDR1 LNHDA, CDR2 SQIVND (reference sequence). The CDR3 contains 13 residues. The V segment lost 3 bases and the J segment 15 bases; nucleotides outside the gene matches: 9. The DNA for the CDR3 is TGTGCCAGTAGTATCGACGGACTAGCGTCAGGGTTCTTC. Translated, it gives CASSIDGLASGFF.

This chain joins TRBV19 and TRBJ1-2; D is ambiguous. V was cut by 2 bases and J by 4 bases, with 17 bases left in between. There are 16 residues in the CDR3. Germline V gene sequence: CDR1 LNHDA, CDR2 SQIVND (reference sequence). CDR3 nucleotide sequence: TGTGCCAGTAGTATAAGTAGTACGGTACAGAGCTATGGCTACACCTTC. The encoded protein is CASSISSTVQSYGYTF.

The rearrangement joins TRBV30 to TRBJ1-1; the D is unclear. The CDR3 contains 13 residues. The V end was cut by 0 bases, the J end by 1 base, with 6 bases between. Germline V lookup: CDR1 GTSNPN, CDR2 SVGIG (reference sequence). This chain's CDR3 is CAWSVYRNTEAFF. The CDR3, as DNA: TGTGCCTGGAGTGTTTACAGGAACACTGAAGCTTTCTTT. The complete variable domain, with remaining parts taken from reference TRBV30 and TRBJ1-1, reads SQTIHQWPATLVQPVGSPLSLECTVEGTSNPNLYWYRQAAGRGLQLLFYSVGIGQISSEVPQNLSASRPQDRQFILSSKKLLLSDSGFYLCAWSVYRNTEAFFGQGTRLTVV.